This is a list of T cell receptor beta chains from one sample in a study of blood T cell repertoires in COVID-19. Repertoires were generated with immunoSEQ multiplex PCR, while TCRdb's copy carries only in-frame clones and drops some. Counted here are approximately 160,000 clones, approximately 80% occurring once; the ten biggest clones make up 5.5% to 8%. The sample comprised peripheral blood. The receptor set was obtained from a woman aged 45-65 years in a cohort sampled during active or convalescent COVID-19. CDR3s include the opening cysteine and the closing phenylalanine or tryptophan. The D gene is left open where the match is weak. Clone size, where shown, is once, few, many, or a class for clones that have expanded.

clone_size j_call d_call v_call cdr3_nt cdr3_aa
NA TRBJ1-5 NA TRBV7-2 TGTGCCAGCACCGAGACAGCATATAGCAATCAGCCCCAGCATTTT CASTETAYSNQPQHF
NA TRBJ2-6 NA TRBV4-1 TGCGCCAGCAGCCAGAGCCAGGGCTCTGGGGCCAACGTCCTGACTTTC CASSQSQGSGANVLTF
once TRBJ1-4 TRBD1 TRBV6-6 TGTGCCAGCAGAACGGGACAGGGAGATAATGAAAAACTGTTTTTT CASRTGQGDNEKLFF
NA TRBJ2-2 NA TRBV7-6 TGTGCCAGCAGCTTAGTCGTGGGGGCCATCACCGGGGAGCTGTTTTTT CASSLVVGAITGELFF
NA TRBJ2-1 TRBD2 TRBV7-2 TGTGCCAGCAGCAATAGCGGGGACTCCTACAATGAGCAGTTCTTC CASSNSGDSYNEQFF
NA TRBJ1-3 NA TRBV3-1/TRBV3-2 TGTGCCAGCAGCCAAGTCCACGGCTCTGGAAACACCATATATTTT CASSQVHGSGNTIYF
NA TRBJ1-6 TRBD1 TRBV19 TGTGCCAGTAGTATAGACTCGGGACAGGGAAATAATTCACCCCTCCACTTT CASSIDSGQGNNSPLHF
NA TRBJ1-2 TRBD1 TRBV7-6 TGTGCCAGCAGCTCGAGACAGACAGGGGAGGTCTATGGCTACACCTTC CASSSRQTGEVYGYTF
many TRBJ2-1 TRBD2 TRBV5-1 TGCGCCAGCAGCTGGACTAGCGGTAGCTCCTACAATGAGCAGTTCTTC CASSWTSGSSYNEQFF
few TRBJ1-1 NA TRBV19 TGTGCCAGTAGTGTCCCCCTGTATGTGAACACTGAAGCTTTCTTT CASSVPLYVNTEAFF
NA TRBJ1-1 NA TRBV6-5 TGTGCCACCATGCACTCCAGGGCAGCTTTCTTT CATMHSRAAFF
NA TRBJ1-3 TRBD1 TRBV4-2 TGTGCCAGCAGCGCGGGACAGGGGGCTTCGGGAAACACCATATATTTT CASSAGQGASGNTIYF
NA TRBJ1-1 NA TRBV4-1 TGCGCCAGCAGCCCGACAGTGAACACTGAAGCTTTCTTT CASSPTVNTEAFF
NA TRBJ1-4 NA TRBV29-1 TGCAGCGTTGAATTCTCGGGAAACGAAAACCTGTTTTTT CSVEFSGNENLFF
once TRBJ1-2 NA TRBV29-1 TGCAGCGTTGACCCTCCCGGGAACAGGGAAGGTGGCTACACCTTC CSVDPPGNREGGYTF
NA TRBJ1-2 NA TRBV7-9 TGTGCCAGCAGCTTTGGACAATTTAACTATGGCTACACCTTC CASSFGQFNYGYTF
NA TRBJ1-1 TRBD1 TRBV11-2 TGTGCCAGCAGATACCCGGGACAGCGGAACACTGAAGCTTTCTTT CASRYPGQRNTEAFF
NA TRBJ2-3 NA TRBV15 TGTGCCACCAGCAGAGCTTCTGTCGGCACAGATACGCAGTATTTT CATSRASVGTDTQYF
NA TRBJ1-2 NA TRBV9 TGTGCCAGCAGCGTAGCCGAGGTTAACTATGGCTACACCTTC CASSVAEVNYGYTF
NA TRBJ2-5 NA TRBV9 TGTGCCAGCAGCGTAGCTACTTCAGGGGGGATGCAGACCCAGTACTTC CASSVATSGGMQTQYF
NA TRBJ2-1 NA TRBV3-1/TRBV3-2 TGTGCCAGCAGCCAACAGGGGAACGATGAGCAGTTCTTC CASSQQGNDEQFF
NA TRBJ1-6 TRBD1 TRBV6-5 TGTGCCAGCAGTTACAGACAGGGGAATTCACCCCTCCACTTT CASSYRQGNSPLHF
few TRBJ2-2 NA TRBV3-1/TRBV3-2 TGTGCCAGCAGCCAAGATCATTTAGGGACTGTCAGGACCGGGGAGCTGTTTTTT CASSQDHLGTVRTGELFF
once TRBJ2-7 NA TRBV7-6 TGTGCCAGCAGCAAGACAGGAACCCAGAGCGAGCAGTACTTC CASSKTGTQSEQYF
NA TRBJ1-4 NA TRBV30 TGTGCCTGGAGCGTTAATGAAAAACTGTTTTTT CAWSVNEKLFF
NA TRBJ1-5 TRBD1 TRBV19 TGTGCCAGCGGAGGGACAGGGGGGCGCCAGCCCCAGCATTTT CASGGTGGRQPQHF
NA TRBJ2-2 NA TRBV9 TGTGCCAGCAGCGTTCTGAGCGGAGGGGAGAACACCGGGGAGCTGTTTTTT CASSVLSGGENTGELFF
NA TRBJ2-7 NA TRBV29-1 TGCAGCGGCCTCCAAGGGGTGGAGCAGTACTTC CSGLQGVEQYF
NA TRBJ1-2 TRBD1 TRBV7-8 TGTGCCAGCAGCCCTCAGGAGTGGCAGGGGGCTCTTGGCTACACCTTC CASSPQEWQGALGYTF
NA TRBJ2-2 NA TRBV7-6 TGTGCCAGCAGCTCACAGGGACCGGTTACCGGGGAGCTGTTTTTT CASSSQGPVTGELFF
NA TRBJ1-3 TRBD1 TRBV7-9 TGTGCCAGCAGCCCCTACAGGGGCGGAAACACCATATATTTT CASSPYRGGNTIYF
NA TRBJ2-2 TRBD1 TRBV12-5 TGTGCTAGTGGCCAAGGGACAGGGTTTGGCGGGGAGCTGTTTTTT CASGQGTGFGGELFF
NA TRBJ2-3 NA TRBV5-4 TGTGCCAGCAGCGGGGGGGGCGGCACGGGGTATTTT CASSGGGGTGYF
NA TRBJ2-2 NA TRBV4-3 TGCGCCAGCAGCCAAGATTTCCTGGTAGAGGTGTCCGGGGAGCTGTTTTTT CASSQDFLVEVSGELFF
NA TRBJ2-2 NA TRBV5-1 TGCGCCAGCAGCTTTCTTCCAGCGAACACCGGGGAGCTGTTTTTT CASSFLPANTGELFF
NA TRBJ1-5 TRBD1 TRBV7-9 TGTGCCAGCAGCTCCCCGACAGGGGAAGATCAGCCCCAGCATTTT CASSSPTGEDQPQHF
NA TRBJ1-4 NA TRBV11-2 TGTGCCAGCAGCCCTCCGGGTGCATACCACCTGTTTTTT CASSPPGAYHLFF
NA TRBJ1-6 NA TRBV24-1 TGTGCCACCCAAGGGACATATAATTCACCCCTCCACTTT CATQGTYNSPLHF
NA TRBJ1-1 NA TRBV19 TGTGCCAGTAGTTCCAGGGGAATGAACACTGAAGCTTTCTTT CASSSRGMNTEAFF
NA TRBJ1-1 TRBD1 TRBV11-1 TGTGCCAGCAGCCCCCGGGACAGCCACATGAACACTGAAGCTTTCTTT CASSPRDSHMNTEAFF
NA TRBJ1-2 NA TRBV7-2 TGTGCCAGCAGCTCGGGGGTGAGGGGCTATGGCTACACCTTC CASSSGVRGYGYTF
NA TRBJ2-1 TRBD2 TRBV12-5 TGTGCTAGTGGTTTGGTTCGAAGCGGGGCTCACAATGAGCAGTTCTTC CASGLVRSGAHNEQFF
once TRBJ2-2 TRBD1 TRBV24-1 TGTGCCACCAGTGATTCACAGGGGACCGGGGAGCTGTTTTTT CATSDSQGTGELFF
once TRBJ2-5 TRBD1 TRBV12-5 TGTGCTAGTGGTTTGGGATCCGGGACAGGGGGCCGAGAGACCCAGTACTTC CASGLGSGTGGRETQYF
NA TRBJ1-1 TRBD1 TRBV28 TGTGCCAGCAGTTTCACAGGGGTTGGGGACACTGAAGCTTTCTTT CASSFTGVGDTEAFF
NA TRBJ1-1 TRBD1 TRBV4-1 TGCGCCAGCAGCCATGAAGCGCCGGGACAGGAAATATGGAAAGCTTTCTTT CASSHEAPGQEIWKAFF
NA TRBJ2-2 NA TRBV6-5 TGTGCCAGCAGTTACTCGATCAGCGCGAACACCGGGGAGCTGTTTTTT CASSYSISANTGELFF
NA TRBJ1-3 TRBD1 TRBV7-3 TGTGCCAGCAGCCCCCCCCCACTCCCGGGACAGGGCTGGGCTGGAAACACCATATATTTT CASSPPPLPGQGWAGNTIYF
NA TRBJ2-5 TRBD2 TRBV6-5 TGTGCCAGCAGTTACGCGGGGGTCCAAGAGACCCAGTACTTC CASSYAGVQETQYF
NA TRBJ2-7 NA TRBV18 TGTGCCAGCTCACCAACCGGGGGGACAGGATCCTACGAGCAGTACTTC CASSPTGGTGSYEQYF
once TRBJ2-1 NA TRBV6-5 TGTGCCAGCAGTCGGGGGGCGGGCTACAATGAGCAGTTCTTC CASSRGAGYNEQFF
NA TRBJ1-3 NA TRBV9 TGTGCCAGCAGCGTAGGTCGGATCCGGGACACCATATATTTT CASSVGRIRDTIYF
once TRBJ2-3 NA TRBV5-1 TGCGCCAGCAGCTTGGGCTGGGAGACCACAGATACGCAGTATTTT CASSLGWETTDTQYF